Below, 26 T cell receptor beta chains from the same sample are listed, as sequenced in a study of T cells in Graves' hyperthyroidism and ophthalmopathy. The source material, RNA transcripts, was used to amplify TCR beta CDR3 regions. A first-round RT-PCR of the TCR CDR3 used the HTBI primer set. Using its own MiXCR run on the multiplex PCR reads, TCRdb lists one record per CDR3 protein. The table includes about 600,000 distinct CDR3 sequences, 16% detected once. Sequenced: blood. The receptors derive from a woman aged 40 to 55 with Graves' ophthalmopathy.

J is TRBJ2-5 and V is TRBV5-5, with D perhaps matching TRBD2 (6 bases). This CDR3 contains 15 residues. The germline V gene has CDR1 SGHKS and CDR2 YYEKEE (reference sequence). V was trimmed by 4 bases and J by 4 bases, leaving 17 bases between them. The CDR3 bases are TGTGCCAGCAGCCCCCAGTTGCGGGATTTAGAGACCCAGTACTTC. As protein: CASSPQLRDLETQYF. The whole variable domain, filled in from reference TRBV5-5 and TRBJ2-5, reads DAGVTQSPTHLIKTRGQQVTLRCSPISGHKSVSWYQQVLGQGPQFIFQYYEKEERGRGNFPDRFSARQFPNYSSELNVNALLLGDSALYLCASSPQLRDLETQYFGPGTRLLVL.

This clonotype has a handful of counts. The chain couples TRBV30 to TRBJ2-3; TRBD2 might be the D (5 bases). The CDR3 is made up of 12 amino acids. Germline lookup yields CDR1 GTSNPN and CDR2 SVGIG (reference sequence). Trimming shortened V by 2 bases and J by 4 bases, and 7 bases separated the two germline ends. In DNA form, the CDR3 reads TGTGCCTGGAGTAAGGGAGCAGATACGCAGTATTTT. It yields the protein CAWSKGADTQYF.

This clonotype was observed at least ten times. This chain joins TRBV12-3 or TRBV12-4 and TRBJ1-4; D call uncertain. V lost 8 bases to trimming and J lost 5 bases, with 9 bases between them. The CDR3 loop spans 12 amino acids. This chain's CDR3 is CASLDSNEKLFF. The CDR3 DNA reads TGTGCCAGCCTGGACTCAAATGAAAAACTGTTTTTT.

This clonotype was picked up a small number of times. V gene TRBV20-1 combines with J gene TRBJ2-2; D is possibly TRBD1 (7 bases). Trimming removed 3 bases from V and 9 bases from J, with 14 bases in between. The CDR3 spans 13 residues. Germline assignment: CDR1 DFQATT and CDR2 SNEGSKA (reference sequence). The CDR3 bases are TGCAGTGCTAGTCAGGGGGGTACTCGGGAGCTGTTTTTT. Protein sequence: CSASQGGTRELFF.

This clonotype showed up many times. The V call is TRBV19, the J call TRBJ2-4, with 10 positions matching TRBD1. The germline V gene encodes CDR1 LNHDA and CDR2 SQIVND (reference sequence). The junction had 5 bases not matched to a gene; V was cut back by 4 bases and J by 5 bases. The CDR3 has 15 residues. CDR3 nucleotide sequence: TGTGCCAGTAGTAAGGCGGGACAGGGGCAAAACATTCAGTACTTC. Translation: CASSKAGQGQNIQYF.

This clonotype was recorded at least ten times. The V gene is TRBV7-6, the J gene TRBJ2-7, with TRBD2 matching over 7 bases. The germline V gene encodes CDR1 SGHVS and CDR2 FNYEAQ. This CDR3 has 13 amino acids. The V and J ends lost 4 bases and 11 bases, in that order; junction bases with no gene match: 11. The CDR3 is CASSSGTTVGKYF. Written as DNA, the CDR3 is TGTGCCAGCAGCTCAGGGACTACGGTGGGGAAGTACTTC. Filled out from reference TRBV7-6 and TRBJ2-7, the complete variable domain reads GAGVSQSPRYKVTKRGQDVALRCDPISGHVSLYWYRQALGQGPEFLTYFNYEAQQDKSGLPNDRFSAERPEGSISTLTIQRTEQRDSAMYRCASSSGTTVGKYFGPGTRLTVT.

This clonotype came up many times. The V and J genes are TRBV18 and TRBJ2-3; TRBD2 is a possible D gene (5 bases). Trimming pared 4 bases from V and 6 bases from J, leaving 17 bases between. The CDR3 totals 15 residues. The germline V gene encodes CDR1 KGHSH and CDR2 LQKENI. CDR3 sequence reads: CASSQAPGLVDTQYF. Written as DNA, the CDR3 is TGTGCCAGCTCACAAGCCCCAGGACTCGTGGATACGCAGTATTTT. The variable domain in full, with the rest retrieved from reference TRBV18 and TRBJ2-3, is NAGVMQNPRHLVRRRGQEARLRCSPMKGHSHVYWYRQLPEEGLKFMVYLQKENIIDESGMPKERFSAEFPKEGPSILRIQQVVRGDSAAYFCASSQAPGLVDTQYFGPGTRLTVL.

V is TRBV6-9 and J is TRBJ2-5, with unresolved D. The CDR3 contains 14 residues. With 5 bases removed from V and 5 bases from J, the gap between germline ends came to 15 bases. CDR1 is MNHGY and CDR2 is SVAAGI in the germline V gene. CDR3 in amino acids: CASSISWPLETQYF. DNA for the CDR3: TGTGCCAGCAGTATATCCTGGCCGCTGGAGACCCAGTACTTC.

There are a few counts of this clonotype. This chain joins TRBV30 and TRBJ1-4; TRBD1 agrees at 9 bases. The CDR3 runs to 14 residues. The germline V gene encodes CDR1 GTSNPN and CDR2 SVGIG (reference sequence). Losses at the gene ends were 4 bases for V and 8 bases for J; bases not matched to a gene: 8. The CDR3 DNA follows: TGTGCCTGGACAACCGGGACAGGGTTGGAAAAACTGTTTTTT. Protein sequence: CAWTTGTGLEKLFF.

The sample holds a few counts of this clonotype. This chain uses TRBV19 with TRBJ1-4; D not certain. The CDR3 length is 12 residues. V was cut by 6 bases and J by 6 bases, with 8 bases left in between. The germline V gene encodes CDR1 LNHDA and CDR2 SQIVND (reference sequence). The CDR3 spells CASSRMDEKLFF. The DNA for the CDR3 is TGTGCCAGTAGCCGAATGGATGAAAAACTGTTTTTT.

V gene TRBV30 combines with J gene TRBJ1-4; the D gene is possibly TRBD1 (6 bases). CDR3 length: 15 residues. Trimming shortened V by 5 bases and J by 8 bases, and 21 bases separated the two germline ends. The germline CDR1 and CDR2 sequences are GTSNPN and SVGIG (reference sequence). CDR3 residues: CAWGDEQGVREKLFF. In DNA form, the CDR3 reads TGTGCCTGGGGCGACGAACAGGGAGTCCGGGAAAAACTGTTTTTT. Variable domain in full (rest from reference TRBV30 and TRBJ1-4): SQTIHQWPATLVQPVGSPLSLECTVEGTSNPNLYWYRQAAGRGLQLLFYSVGIGQISSEVPQNLSASRPQDRQFILSSKKLLLSDSGFYLCAWGDEQGVREKLFFGSGTQLSVL.

This clonotype has at least ten counts. This sequence joins TRBV30 and TRBJ2-1; 11 nucleotides line up with TRBD2. CDR1 and CDR2 from the germline V gene are GTSNPN and SVGIG (reference sequence). The J segment lost 8 bases and the V segment lost 0 bases, leaving 3 bases of the junction unmatched. The CDR3 contains 14 residues. The CDR3 here is CAWSVTSGSDEQFF. For the CDR3, the DNA is TGTGCCTGGAGTGTTACTAGCGGGAGTGATGAGCAGTTCTTC.

This clonotype was seen only a few times. The V call is TRBV10-3, the J call TRBJ2-1, with TRBD2 matching 13 bases. The V segment lost 4 bases and the J segment 8 bases; nucleotides outside the gene matches: 5. Germline CDR1 ENHRY, CDR2 SYGVKD. The CDR3 is made up of 15 amino acids. CDR3 coding DNA: TGTGCCATCAGTGGCGGACTAGCGGGAGCCGATGAGCAGTTCTTC. It yields the protein CAISGGLAGADEQFF.

This clonotype was seen a handful of times. The rearrangement uses TRBV20-1 and TRBJ2-1; possibly TRBD2 for D (5 bases). Trimming pared 3 bases from V and 6 bases from J, leaving 9 bases between. CDR3 length: 12 residues. CDR1 is DFQATT, CDR2 SNEGSKA, per germline (reference sequence). DNA of the CDR3: TGCAGTGCTAGTGCCGGGGTCAATGAGCAGTTCTTC. Its translation: CSASAGVNEQFF.

This clonotype occurred a few times. The V and J genes are TRBV5-1 and TRBJ2-7; 14 bases fit TRBD2. There are 15 residues in the CDR3. In germline, CDR1 is SGHRS, CDR2 YFSETQ. Trimming removed 3 bases from V and 2 bases from J; junction bases left unmatched: 1. CDR3 residues: CASSSGLAGAYEQYF. The CDR3 nucleotides read TGCGCCAGCAGCTCGGGACTAGCGGGGGCCTACGAGCAGTACTTC.

The chain has TRBV14 and TRBJ2-3; TRBD2 matches 7 bases. Germline loops: CDR1 SGHDN, CDR2 FVKESK. J gave up 4 bases and V 1 base, and 5 bases lay outside the gene matches. This CDR3 comprises 15 residues. The CDR3: CASSQVAGVADTQYF. CDR3 DNA sequence: TGTGCCAGCAGCCAAGTGGCGGGAGTTGCAGATACGCAGTATTTT.

This clonotype was observed a few times. The chain combines TRBV24-1 with TRBJ1-6; 8 positions agree with TRBD1. V lost 4 bases, J lost 9 bases, and 13 bases stayed unmatched. This CDR3 has 17 residues. From germline, CDR1 is KGHDR and CDR2 SFDVKD. The CDR3 loop reads CATSDLSDRASFSPLHF. DNA for the CDR3: TGTGCCACCAGTGACCTCTCGGACAGGGCGTCTTTTTCACCCCTCCACTTT.

V is TRBV20-1 and J is TRBJ1-2; TRBD1 matches at 9 bases. This CDR3 region has 11 residues. Germline loops: CDR1 DFQATT, CDR2 SNEGSKA (reference sequence). CDR3 residues: CTTGGQGVYTF. In DNA form, the CDR3 reads TGCACCACGGGGGGACAGGGAGTCTACACCTTC.

The chain is built from TRBV20-1 and TRBJ1-6; 7 nucleotides align to TRBD1. The V segment lost 3 bases and the J segment 7 bases; nucleotides outside the gene matches: 9. The CDR3 loop spans 15 amino acids. Germline assignment: CDR1 DFQATT and CDR2 SNEGSKA (reference sequence). The CDR3 sequence is CSARELTGLNSPLHF. CDR3 DNA sequence: TGCAGTGCTAGGGAATTGACAGGGCTAAATTCACCCCTCCACTTT.

This clonotype turned up a few times. The chain has TRBV28 and TRBJ2-7; 7 bases map to TRBD1. In germline, CDR1 is MDHEN, CDR2 SYDVKM. V was clipped by 5 bases and J by 6 bases; unmatched bases: 10. This CDR3 is built from 14 residues. In nucleotides, the CDR3 is TGTGCCAGCAGTCTCACAGGGGTGCGATCCGAGCAGTACTTC. It codes for CASSLTGVRSEQYF.

This clonotype was counted between two and nine times. The V gene is TRBV7-2, the J gene TRBJ2-7, with a weak D call TRBD2 (6 bases). Germline values: CDR1 SGHTA, CDR2 FQGNSA. Trimming removed 3 bases at V and 6 bases at J, with 12 bases between. CDR3 length: 13 residues. CDR3 region: CASSLGREVEQYF. CDR3 DNA sequence: TGTGCCAGCAGCTTGGGCAGGGAGGTCGAGCAGTACTTC.

V usage is TRBV27 and J usage is TRBJ1-2; D is uncertain. This CDR3 has 13 amino acids. Trimming shortened V by 2 bases and J by 7 bases, and 11 bases separated the two germline ends. Germline V gene lookup returns CDR1 MNHEY and CDR2 SMNVEV (reference sequence). The CDR3 spells CASSLNGGIGYTF. The CDR3 bases are TGTGCCAGCAGTTTAAATGGAGGGATTGGCTACACCTTC.

This clonotype was counted many times. The chain recombines TRBV12-3 or TRBV12-4 with TRBJ2-7; D might be TRBD1 (5 bases). The CDR3 loop spans 13 amino acids. V dropped 5 bases and J dropped 2 bases, with 10 bases sitting between them. CDR3 amino acids: CASSADTTYEQYF. In DNA form, the CDR3 reads TGTGCCAGCAGTGCGGACACGACCTACGAGCAGTACTTC.

Concerning this clonotype itself: Germline is not matched at one junction end, which may reflect a read error. The gene calls are TRBV30 and TRBJ2-2, with D possibly being TRBD1 (6 bases). This CDR3 region has 14 residues. Per the germline V gene, CDR1 is GTSNPN and CDR2 is SVGIG (reference sequence). The CDR3 region has the DNA TGTGCCCGGAGTAAACAGGGTTTCACCGGGGAGCTGTTTTTT. Translation gives CARSKQGFTGELFF. The complete variable domain, with remaining parts taken from reference TRBV30 and TRBJ2-2, reads SQTIHQWPATLVQPVGSPLSLECTVEGTSNPNLYWYRQAAGRGLQLLFYSVGIGQISSEVPQNLSASRPQDRQFILSSKKLLLSDSGFYLCARSKQGFTGELFFGEGSRLTVL.

This clonotype was observed many times. DNA of the CDR3: TGCGCCAGCAGCTTTCGCCCCCAGGATAGGGTAGGCGAGCAGTACTTC. The encoded protein is CASSFRPQDRVGEQYF. The chain joins TRBV5-1 to TRBJ2-7; D unclear. CDR1 SGHRS and CDR2 YFSETQ come from the germline V gene. CDR3 length equals 16 residues. Trimming pared 2 bases from V and 6 bases from J, leaving 21 bases between. Full variable domain (rest looked up from reference TRBV5-1 and TRBJ2-7): KAGVTQTPRYLIKTRGQQVTLSCSPISGHRSVSWYQQTPGQGLQFLFEYFSETQRNKGNFPGRFSGRQFSNSRSEMNVSTLELGDSALYLCASSFRPQDRVGEQYFGPGTRLTVT.

This chain connects TRBV5-1 to TRBJ2-1, with TRBD2 as a possible D gene (6 bases). Germline V gene data show CDR1 as SGHRS and CDR2 as YFSETQ. The ends were cut back, 4 bases at V and 5 bases at J, with 16 bases in the middle. The CDR3 spans 15 residues. CDR3 in DNA: TGCGCCAGCAGCAGGGAGGCTTATCCAAACAATGAGCAGTTCTTC. As protein: CASSREAYPNNEQFF.